Below are 26 T cell receptor beta chains sequenced from a single sample in a study of blood T cell repertoires in COVID-19. Clones were read by immunoSEQ multiplex PCR, and TCRdb kept only the in-frame ones, dropping some. The sample holds roughly 230,000 clones, roughly 83% seen once. The sample consisted of peripheral blood. The receptors here all came from a woman aged 50 to 60 with acute or convalescent COVID-19.

Concerning this clone itself: Other DNA sequences within the sample encode an identical CDR3. V gene TRBV6-4 combines with J gene TRBJ1-6; the match to TRBD1 covers 10 bases. The CDR3 is 14 residues long. J gave up 7 bases and V 5 bases, and 2 bases lay outside the gene matches. Germline V lookup: CDR1 MRHNA, CDR2 SNTAGT. CDR3: CASSPGQGNSPLHF. CDR3 DNA: TGTGCCAGCAGTCCGGGACAGGGGAATTCACCCCTCCACTTT.

The chain employs TRBV3-1 (or the pseudogene TRBV3-2) and TRBJ1-3, with a possible D match to TRBD1 (6 bases). V was clipped by 1 base and J by 2 bases, with 12 bases between them. The CDR3 is 16 amino acids. Germline V lookup: CDR1 LGHDT, CDR2 YNNKEL (reference sequence). CDR3 nucleotides: TGTGCCAGCAGCCAAGGAGGGGGGGGCACTGGAAACACCATATATTTT. Its protein product is CASSQGGGGTGNTIYF.

V gene TRBV7-3 combines with J gene TRBJ2-3; 8 positions agree with TRBD2. CDR3 length equals 15 residues. Germline CDR1 is SGHTA and CDR2 is FQGTGA. Trimming removed 5 bases from V and 0 bases from J; junction bases left unmatched: 4. The CDR3 DNA is TGTGCCAGCAGCCGGGGGGGCCTAAGCACAGATACGCAGTATTTT. Amino acids: CASSRGGLSTDTQYF.

The V and J genes are TRBV10-3 and TRBJ1-1; 8 bases agree with TRBD1. V lost 6 bases and J lost 3; bases outside the gene matches: 3. This CDR3 comprises 13 residues. Germline V lookup: CDR1 ENHRY, CDR2 SYGVKD. The CDR3 nucleotides read TGTGCCATCAGGTTGGACAGGGACACTGAAGCTTTCTTT. This gives the protein CAIRLDRDTEAFF.

The table lists this clone with a few counts. The chain couples TRBV10-3 to TRBJ2-1; 11 bases align to TRBD2. The trim removed 4 bases at V and 4 bases at J, leaving 6 bases unmatched. From germline, CDR1 is ENHRY and CDR2 SYGVKD. This CDR3 has 16 amino acids. The DNA for the CDR3 is TGTGCCATCAGTGGAATGGGACTAGCGGAGTACAATGAGCAGTTCTTC. Amino acids: CAISGMGLAEYNEQFF.

Here the CDR3 DNA reads TGTGCCAGCAGCTTACGGGGTAGCGGGTATTACAATGAGCAGTTCTTC. As protein: CASSLRGSGYYNEQFF. The J gene is TRBJ2-1, the V gene TRBV11-2; 7 bases are shared with TRBD2. The trim removed 2 bases at V and 4 bases at J, leaving 8 bases unmatched. This CDR3 has 16 residues. Germline loops: CDR1 SGHAT, CDR2 FQNNGV.

The V and J genes are TRBV13 and TRBJ2-1; D perhaps matches TRBD2 (5 bases). V lost 5 bases and J 0 bases, leaving 5 bases between the germline ends. This CDR3 region has 13 residues. Germline assignment: CDR1 PRHDT and CDR2 FYEKMQ (reference sequence). The CDR3 spells CASSRDSYNEQFF. The CDR3 DNA follows: TGTGCCAGCAGCCGGGACTCCTACAATGAGCAGTTCTTC.

This rearrangement joins TRBV25-1 to TRBJ1-1; 8 bases align to TRBD1. Germline values: CDR1 MGHDK, CDR2 SYGVNS. J was trimmed by 10 bases and V by 4 bases; bases with no gene match: 5. The CDR3 spans 12 residues. DNA of the CDR3: TGTGCCAGCAGTGGGGGACAGGCCCGAGCTTTCTTT. Its protein is CASSGGQARAFF.

This sequence joins TRBV5-1 and TRBJ2-7; 8 bases match TRBD2. Germline CDR1 reads SGHRS; CDR2 reads YFSETQ. The CDR3 is made up of 15 amino acids. V lost 0 bases, J lost 2 bases, and 4 bases stayed unmatched. The CDR3 region has the DNA TGCGCCAGCAGCTTGGGGGAAGCGGGGGCCTACGAGCAGTACTTC. Translating it yields CASSLGEAGAYEQYF.

This chain connects TRBV18 to TRBJ1-6; 9 bases agree with TRBD1. V gave up 6 bases and J gave up 14 bases; unmatched junction bases: 14. The CDR3 extends over 15 amino acids. Looked up from germline, CDR1 is KGHSH and CDR2 is LQKENI. CDR3 coding DNA: TGTGCCAGCTCTCTCAGGGACAGGGTTTTGAGCACCCTCCACTTT. Translating gives CASSLRDRVLSTLHF.

This chain uses TRBV20-1 with TRBJ2-7; D gene uncertain. Germline V gives CDR1 DFQATT, CDR2 SNEGSKA (reference sequence). V was clipped by 7 bases and J by 6 bases, with 13 bases between them. The CDR3 is 11 residues long. The CDR3 nucleotides read TGCAGTGTCACGCGTGCCTCCGAGCAGTACTTC. This encodes CSVTRASEQYF.

This clone was seen only a few times. The rearrangement joins TRBV7-8 to TRBJ1-4; a possible D gene is TRBD1 (5 bases). The CDR3 covers 13 residues. Germline CDR1 and CDR2: SGHVS and FQNEAQ. V was clipped by 5 bases and J by 6 bases, with 10 bases between them. This CDR3 is CASSGRADEKLFF. The DNA for the CDR3 is TGTGCCAGCAGCGGCAGGGCGGATGAAAAACTGTTTTTT.

This rearrangement joins TRBV4-2 to TRBJ2-7; possibly TRBD1 for D (5 bases). Per the germline V gene, CDR1 is LGHNA and CDR2 is YNFKEQ. V lost 0 bases and J lost 3, with 12 bases in between. The CDR3 runs 15 residues. The DNA of the CDR3 is TGTGCCAGCAGCCAAGATATGCAGGGTAGCTACGAGCAGTACTTC. This encodes CASSQDMQGSYEQYF.

This chain joins TRBV5-4 and TRBJ2-5; 7 bases are a match to TRBD2. In germline, CDR1 is SGHNT, CDR2 YYREEE (reference sequence). Trimming cost V 4 bases and J 5 bases; bases outside gene matches: 11. The CDR3 has 15 residues. CDR3 region: CASSDQGLPQETQYF. Written as DNA, the CDR3 is TGTGCCAGCAGCGACCAGGGACTACCTCAGGAGACCCAGTACTTC. The variable domain in full, completed from reference TRBV5-4 and TRBJ2-5, reads ETGVTQSPTHLIKTRGQQVTLRCSSQSGHNTVSWYQQALGQGPQFIFQYYREEENGRGNFPPRFSGLQFPNYSSELNVNALELDDSALYLCASSDQGLPQETQYFGPGTRLLVL.

The CDR3 here is CASSLYFSGRAGETQYF. Written as DNA, the CDR3 is TGTGCCAGCAGTTTATATTTTAGCGGGAGGGCCGGAGAGACCCAGTACTTC. The chain has TRBV28 and TRBJ2-5; TRBD2 agrees at 11 bases. CDR3 length: 17 amino acids. Trimming cost V 1 base and J 4 bases; bases outside gene matches: 8. The germline CDR1 and CDR2 sequences are MDHEN and SYDVKM.

The gene calls are TRBV28 and TRBJ2-7; 10 nucleotides agree with TRBD1. Trimming cost V 6 bases and J 2 bases; bases outside gene matches: 10. Germline CDR1 reads MDHEN; CDR2 reads SYDVKM. The CDR3 covers 16 residues. The CDR3 region has the DNA TGTGCCAGCAGAAAACCCGGGACAGGGGAACCCTACGAGCAGTACTTC. Amino acid sequence: CASRKPGTGEPYEQYF.

This chain connects TRBV5-4 to TRBJ2-7; 8 bases line up with TRBD1. Per the germline V gene, CDR1 is SGHNT and CDR2 is YYREEE (reference sequence). Trimming cost V 10 bases and J 0 bases; bases outside gene matches: 3. The CDR3 length is 12 residues. In DNA form, the CDR3 reads TGTGCCGTTCAGGGGGCCTCCTACGAGCAGTACTTC. The encoded protein is CAVQGASYEQYF.

V usage is TRBV5-4 and J usage is TRBJ2-2; 10 nucleotides agree with TRBD1. This CDR3 spans 16 amino acids. Per the germline V gene, CDR1 is SGHNT and CDR2 is YYREEE (reference sequence). V gave up 3 bases and J gave up 0 bases; unmatched junction bases: 2. CDR3: CASSSGQGANTGELFF. Written as DNA, the CDR3 is TGTGCCAGCAGCTCCGGACAGGGGGCGAACACCGGGGAGCTGTTTTTT. The whole variable domain, remainder taken from reference TRBV5-4 and TRBJ2-2, is ETGVTQSPTHLIKTRGQQVTLRCSSQSGHNTVSWYQQALGQGPQFIFQYYREEENGRGNFPPRFSGLQFPNYSSELNVNALELDDSALYLCASSSGQGANTGELFFGEGSRLTVL.

The genes are TRBV9 and TRBJ2-2, with a tentative D call TRBD1 (5 bases). This CDR3 has 16 residues. V lost 2 bases and J lost 4, with 15 bases in between. Looked up from germline, CDR1 is SGDLS and CDR2 is YYNGEE. Here the CDR3 reads CASSVLGQGSTGELFF. CDR3 bases: TGTGCCAGCAGCGTCCTTGGGCAGGGAAGCACCGGGGAGCTGTTTTTT.

The chain couples TRBV2 to TRBJ2-3, with TRBD2 matching 7 bases. The V and J ends lost 5 bases and 0 bases, in that order; junction bases with no gene match: 2. The CDR3 contains 14 residues. Looked up from germline, CDR1 is SNHLY and CDR2 is FYNNEI. CDR3 region: CASSSGGSTDTQYF. CDR3 DNA sequence: TGTGCCAGCAGTTCCGGGGGGAGCACAGATACGCAGTATTTT.

The V call is TRBV2, the J call TRBJ2-2; 15 bases match TRBD2. This CDR3 comprises 18 residues. J was trimmed by 2 bases and V by 6 bases; bases with no gene match: 7. From germline, CDR1 is SNHLY and CDR2 FYNNEI. Written as DNA, the CDR3 is TGTGCCAGCAGCTATGGACTAGCGGGGGGGTTCAACACCGGGGAGCTGTTTTTT. It specifies CASSYGLAGGFNTGELFF.

CDR3 sequence: CASSSRDRGSPLHF. The CDR3 nucleotides are TGTGCCAGCAGTTCCCGGGACAGAGGATCACCCCTCCACTTT. This chain uses TRBV6-5 with TRBJ1-6, with TRBD1 identical over 7 bases. Germline V CDR1 and CDR2: MNHEY, SVGAGI. V was pared by 4 bases and J by 10 bases, with 7 bases of the junction left unmatched. This CDR3 has 14 residues.

The chain couples TRBV6-1 to TRBJ2-7; D may be TRBD2 (5 bases). CDR3 length: 15 amino acids. V was shortened by 6 bases and J by 3 bases, with 18 bases between the two germline ends. CDR1 and CDR2 (germline): MNHNS, SASEGT. CDR3 nucleotides: TGTGCCAGCAGCGAACGACCGACTGGAGGCTACGAGCAGTACTTC. This codes for CASSERPTGGYEQYF.

This clone was picked up one time. The V gene is TRBV27, the J gene TRBJ2-7, with TRBD2 as a possible D gene (5 bases). The CDR3 has 14 residues. V shed 5 bases and J shed 1 base, with 12 bases lying between them. Germline V lookup: CDR1 MNHEY, CDR2 SMNVEV (reference sequence). The CDR3 nucleotides are TGTGCCAGCAGTAGGACTGTTGCTTCCTACGAGCAGTACTTC. Translation: CASSRTVASYEQYF.

The rearrangement joins TRBV7-9 to TRBJ2-2, with no clear D. With 4 bases removed from V and 2 bases from J, the gap between germline ends came to 8 bases. CDR3 length equals 14 residues. CDR1 is SEHNR, CDR2 FQNEAQ, per germline (reference sequence). The CDR3 spells CASSSEVNTGELFF. The CDR3 DNA sequence: TGTGCCAGCAGCTCCGAGGTCAACACCGGGGAGCTGTTTTTT.

The J gene is TRBJ2-3, the V gene TRBV28; TRBD2 might be the D (5 bases). Germline CDR1 MDHEN, CDR2 SYDVKM. The CDR3 extends over 12 amino acids. V was pared by 5 bases and J by 8 bases, with 11 bases between. The DNA for the CDR3 is TGTGCCAGCAGTGAGACGCGGGTTACGCAGTATTTT. Its protein is CASSETRVTQYF.